A selection of T cell receptor beta chains follows, all from one sample in a study of T-cell reconstitution after alpha-beta-depleted transplantation in children. TCRdb ran MiXCR on the PCR reads and lists one entry per CDR3 protein. Among about 250,000 distinct CDR3 sequences listed, under 30% were seen once. The starting material was PBMCs, mostly from graft donor cells, obtained 360 days after TCRalphabeta/CD19-depleted stem cell transplant. Receptors were obtained from a female patient younger than 10 who had a stem cell transplant for congenital amegakaryocytic thrombocytopenia, so the T cells may come from the graft donor. Both conserved end residues are part of each CDR3. The D gene is left open where the match is weak. Not all rows give a size; the values are once, few, many and, for expanded clones, a class.

NA	TRBV9	NA	TRBJ1-1	TGTGCCAGCAGCGTAGTCCCTACCACTGAAGCTTTCTTT	CASSVVPTTEAFF
NA	TRBV21-1	many	TRBJ2-2	TGTGCCAGCAAGAATTCCGGGGAGCTGTTTTTT	CASKNSGELFF
TRBD1	TRBV3-1	NA	TRBJ1-1	TGTGCCAGCAGCCAAGCCGACAGGGTGAACACTGAAGCTTTCTTT	CASSQADRVNTEAFF
TRBD1	TRBV7-9	NA	TRBJ2-2	TGTGCCAGCAGCGCATACAGGGGGTCGGACACCGGGGAGCTGTTTTTT	CASSAYRGSDTGELFF
NA	TRBV6-1	few	TRBJ2-3	TGTGCCAGCAGTGGAACAAACACAGATACGCAGTATTTT	CASSGTNTDTQYF
TRBD1	TRBV4-1	NA	TRBJ2-1	TGCGCCAGCAGCCAATTTAGCGGGACAGGGGGTCTGAATGAGCAGTTCTTC	CASSQFSGTGGLNEQFF
NA	TRBV7-3	NA	TRBJ1-1	TGTGCCAGCAGCTCAAAGGGTTACACTGAAGCTTTCTTT	CASSSKGYTEAFF
NA	TRBV6-5	NA	TRBJ2-5	TGTGCCAGCAGTTACGACTACTCCCAAGAGACCCAGTACTTC	CASSYDYSQETQYF
NA	TRBV7-2	NA	TRBJ1-6	TGTGCCAGCAGCTTGGGCCCGGAGTATAATTCACCCCTCCACTTT	CASSLGPEYNSPLHF
TRBD1	TRBV25-1	NA	TRBJ2-7	TGTGCCAGCATTGGGACAGGGAGATCCTACGAGCAGTACTTC	CASIGTGRSYEQYF
TRBD2	TRBV10-3	NA	TRBJ2-1	TGTGCCGCTACTTCTAGCGGGGATGTCAATGAGCAGTTCTTC	CAATSSGDVNEQFF
TRBD1	TRBV6-5	few	TRBJ2-3	TGTGCCAGCAGTTACTTAACAGGGGTAGGGGGCACAGATACGCAGTATTTT	CASSYLTGVGGTDTQYF
NA	TRBV21-1	few	TRBJ2-7	TGTGCCAGCAGCAAACTAGCGGGAGGAACCTACGAGCAGTACTTC	CASSKLAGGTYEQYF
NA	TRBV29-1	few	TRBJ2-6	TGCAGCGTTGAGGTAGCGCAAGGCTCTGGGGCCAACGTCCTGACTTTC	CSVEVAQGSGANVLTF
NA	TRBV4-1	NA	TRBJ1-2	TGCGCCAGCAGCCAACGGGGGTTGGATGGCTACACCTTC	CASSQRGLDGYTF
NA	TRBV7-8	NA	TRBJ2-7	TGTGCCAGCAGCTTGGAGCTAAGGGCAGCGGCTTTAGGGCAGTACTTC	CASSLELRAAALGQYF
TRBD1	TRBV20-1	NA	TRBJ2-7	TGCAGTGCTAGAGGAGGACAGGGCACCTACGAGCAGTACTTC	CSARGGQGTYEQYF
TRBD2	TRBV12-3/TRBV12-4	many	TRBJ2-2	TGTGCCAGCAGCCCTGGGGTAGCGGGAGTCACCGGGGAGCTGTTTTTT	CASSPGVAGVTGELFF
NA	TRBV20-1	few	TRBJ2-6	TGCAGTGTTTCGTCGGCTGGGGCCAACGTCCTGACTTTC	CSVSSAGANVLTF
NA	TRBV20-1	many	TRBJ2-7	TGCAGTGCTAAAACTAGAGACTACGAGCAGTACTTC	CSAKTRDYEQYF
NA	TRBV5-1	NA	TRBJ1-1	TGCGCCAGCAGCTTGGGAGGTCAGGGAGGAGGTTGGCCTGAAGCTTTCTTT	CASSLGGQGGGWPEAFF
TRBD2	TRBV20-1	few	TRBJ2-1	TGCAGTGCTCTCCCCCTCCTAGCGGGGGGGCCGTATGAGCAGTTCTTC	CSALPLLAGGPYEQFF